The rows below give T cell receptor beta chains drawn from one sample of a study of T-cell memory formation after mild COVID-19. TCRdb re-derived calls from the 5' RACE reads in MiXCR, one entry per CDR3 protein. Among about 250,000 distinct CDR3 sequences listed, about a sixth were seen once. Sequencing used PBMCs or a T cell subset sorted from them (not recorded which). These receptors were taken from a man between 18 and 29 years old who had mild COVID-19 (a few samples of this study predate the infection). Cell type and time point are not known. Both conserved end residues are part of each CDR3. Fields, in order: clone size, V gene, D gene, J gene, CDR3 protein, CDR3 DNA. D genes are given only for firm matches. Size values are once, few and many counts, or a class for expanded clones, and some rows have none.

-	TRBV3-1	TRBD1	TRBJ2-1	CASSQSPGQGADEQFF	TGTGCCAGCAGCCAGTCCCCGGGACAGGGGGCGGATGAGCAGTTCTTC
few	TRBV6-5	-	TRBJ2-2	CASSYSIANTGELFF	TGTGCCAGCAGTTACTCGATAGCCAACACCGGGGAGCTGTTTTTT
-	TRBV7-2	TRBD2	TRBJ2-1	CASRQTGTSDEQFF	TGTGCCAGCAGACAGACCGGGACTAGCGATGAGCAGTTCTTC
few	TRBV20-1	-	TRBJ1-1	CSAKVVRGTEAFF	TGCAGTGCTAAGGTCGTTCGGGGCACTGAAGCTTTCTTT
-	TRBV11-1	-	TRBJ2-1	CASSLQHNEQFF	TGTGCCAGCAGCTTACAGCACAATGAGCAGTTCTTC
many	TRBV20-1	-	TRBJ2-7	CSARATGPRDEQYF	TGCAGTGCTAGAGCGACAGGCCCTCGCGACGAGCAGTACTTC
-	TRBV29-1	-	TRBJ1-1	CSVEDDTEGAFF	TGCAGCGTTGAAGATGACACCGAGGGGGCTTTCTTT
many	TRBV7-3	-	TRBJ1-5	CASSSGSNQPQHF	TGTGCCAGCAGCTCGGGAAGCAATCAGCCCCAGCATTTT
-	TRBV10-3	-	TRBJ2-1	CAISDRGRVSGQFF	TGTGCCATCAGTGACAGGGGACGGGTCAGTGGGCAGTTCTTC
-	TRBV4-1	TRBD2	TRBJ2-3	CASSLVVAGDTQYF	TGCGCCAGCAGCCTCGTGGTAGCGGGGGATACGCAGTATTTT
few	TRBV4-2	-	TRBJ2-3	CASSQGEGADTQYF	TGTGCCAGCAGCCAAGGGGAAGGTGCAGATACGCAGTATTTT
-	TRBV5-1	-	TRBJ2-6	CASSLEVRGPGANVLTF	TGCGCCAGCAGCTTGGAGGTCAGGGGCCCTGGGGCCAACGTCCTGACTTTC
many	TRBV10-3	-	TRBJ2-4	CAISEGGYIQYF	TGTGCCATCAGTGAGGGGGGATACATTCAGTACTTC
-	TRBV11-2	-	TRBJ1-1	CASSHSGGLGVNTEAFF	TGTGCCAGCAGCCATAGCGGAGGGCTCGGGGTGAACACTGAAGCTTTCTTT
-	TRBV28	-	TRBJ2-4	CASSLRGFANIQYF	TGTGCCAGCAGCCTGAGGGGGTTCGCAAACATTCAGTACTTC
few	TRBV7-9	-	TRBJ2-2	CASSFSGRTGELFF	TGTGCCAGCAGCTTTTCAGGCAGAACCGGGGAGCTGTTTTTT
-	TRBV11-2	-	TRBJ2-1	CASSLGDPSKFF	TGTGCCAGCAGCTTAGGAGACCCATCAAAGTTCTTC
few	TRBV2	TRBD2	TRBJ2-7	CASNGGDYYEQYF	TGTGCCAGCAACGGGGGGGACTACTACGAGCAGTACTTC
-	TRBV5-6	-	TRBJ2-5	CASSPPRGSGETQYF	TGTGCCAGCAGCCCGCCCCGGGGATCGGGGGAGACCCAGTACTTC
-	TRBV7-3	-	TRBJ2-3	CASSSMTGTDTQYF	TGTGCCAGCAGCTCTATGACAGGCACAGATACGCAGTATTTT
-	TRBV4-3	TRBD2	TRBJ2-3	CASSPSERSGGDTQYF	TGCGCCAGCAGCCCGTCTGAGCGTAGCGGGGGGGATACGCAGTATTTT
few	TRBV7-2	-	TRBJ2-1	CASSPGRQDNEQFF	TGTGCCAGCAGCCCAGGCAGACAGGACAATGAGCAGTTCTTC
-	TRBV20-1	-	TRBJ1-2	CSATGTNYGYTF	TGCAGTGCAACCGGGACTAACTATGGCTACACCTTC
few	TRBV24-1	TRBD2	TRBJ2-3	CATSDGGDTQYF	TGTGCCACCAGTGACGGGGGGGATACGCAGTATTTT
-	TRBV29-1	-	TRBJ1-2	CSVRGGGSLRDFNYGYTF	TGCAGCGTCCGCGGGGGGGGCAGCTTAAGAGACTTCAACTATGGCTACACCTTC
-	TRBV12-3/TRBV12-4	-	TRBJ2-1	CASSFYGGEQFF	TGTGCCAGCAGTTTCTACGGTGGAGAGCAGTTCTTC
-	TRBV3-1	TRBD1	TRBJ2-5	CASRDRRDRAKETQYF	TGTGCCAGCAGAGATCGTCGGGACAGGGCGAAAGAGACCCAGTACTTC
few	TRBV28	-	TRBJ2-1	CASSPRTPYNEQFF	TGTGCCAGCAGTCCACGGACTCCCTACAATGAGCAGTTCTTC
many	TRBV4-3	-	TRBJ2-3	CASRLGGASTDTQYF	TGCGCCAGCAGACTGGGCGGGGCGAGTACAGATACGCAGTATTTT
-	TRBV24-1	-	TRBJ2-1	CATSDFTGNNEQFF	TGTGCCACCAGTGATTTTACGGGTAACAATGAGCAGTTCTTC
-	TRBV7-2	-	TRBJ2-3	CASSLNQGTDTQYF	TGTGCCAGCAGCTTAAACCAAGGCACAGATACTCAGTATTTT
-	TRBV7-2	TRBD2	TRBJ2-5	CASSRSPPTSGGQETQYF	TGTGCCAGCAGCCGCTCCCCACCGACTAGCGGGGGCCAAGAGACCCAGTACTTC